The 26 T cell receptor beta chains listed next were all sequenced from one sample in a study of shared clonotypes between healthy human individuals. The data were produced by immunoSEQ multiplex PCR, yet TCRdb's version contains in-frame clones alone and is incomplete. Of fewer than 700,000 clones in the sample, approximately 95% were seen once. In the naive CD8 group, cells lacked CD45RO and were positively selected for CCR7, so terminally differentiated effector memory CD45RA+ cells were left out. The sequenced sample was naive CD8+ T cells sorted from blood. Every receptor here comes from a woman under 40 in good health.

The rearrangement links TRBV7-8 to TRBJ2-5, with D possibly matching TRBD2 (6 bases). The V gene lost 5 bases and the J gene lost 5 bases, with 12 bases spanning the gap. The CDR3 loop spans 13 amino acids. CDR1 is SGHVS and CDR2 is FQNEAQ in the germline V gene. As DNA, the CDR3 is TGTGCCAGCAGCCAGGCACGGGGGGAGACCCAGTACTTC. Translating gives CASSQARGETQYF.

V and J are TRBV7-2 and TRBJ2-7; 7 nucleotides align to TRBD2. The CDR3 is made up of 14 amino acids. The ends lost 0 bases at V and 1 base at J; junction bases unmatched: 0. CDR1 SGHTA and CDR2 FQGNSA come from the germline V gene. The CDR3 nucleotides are TGTGCCAGCAGCTTAGCGGGAGGGTCCTACGAGCAGTACTTC. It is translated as CASSLAGGSYEQYF.

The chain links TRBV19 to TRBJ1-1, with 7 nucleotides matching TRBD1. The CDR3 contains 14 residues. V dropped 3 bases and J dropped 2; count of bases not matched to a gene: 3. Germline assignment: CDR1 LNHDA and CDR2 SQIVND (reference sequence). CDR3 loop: CASSIGTANTEAFF. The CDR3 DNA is TGTGCCAGTAGTATTGGGACAGCAAACACTGAAGCTTTCTTT.

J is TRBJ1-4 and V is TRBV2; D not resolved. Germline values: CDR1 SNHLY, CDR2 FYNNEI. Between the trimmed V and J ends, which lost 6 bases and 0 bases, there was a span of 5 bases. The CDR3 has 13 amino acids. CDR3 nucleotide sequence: TGTGCCAGCAGGGCAGCAACTAATGAAAAACTGTTTTTT. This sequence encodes CASRAATNEKLFF.

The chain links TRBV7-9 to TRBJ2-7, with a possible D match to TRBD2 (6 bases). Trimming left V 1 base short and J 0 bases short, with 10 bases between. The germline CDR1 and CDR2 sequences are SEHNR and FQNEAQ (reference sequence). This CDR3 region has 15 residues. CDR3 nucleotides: TGTGCCAGCAGCTTAGGCGGGGCAAGCTCCTACGAGCAGTACTTC. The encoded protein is CASSLGGASSYEQYF.

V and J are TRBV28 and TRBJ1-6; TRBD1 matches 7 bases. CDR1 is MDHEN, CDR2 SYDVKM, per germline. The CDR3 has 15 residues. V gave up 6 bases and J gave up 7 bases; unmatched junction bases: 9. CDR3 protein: CASRKLRDSNSPLHF. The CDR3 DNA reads TGTGCCAGCAGAAAATTGCGGGACAGCAATTCACCCCTCCACTTT.

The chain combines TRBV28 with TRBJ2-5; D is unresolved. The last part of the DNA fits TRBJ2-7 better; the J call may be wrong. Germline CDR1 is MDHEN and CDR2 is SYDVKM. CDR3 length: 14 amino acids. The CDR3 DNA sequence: TGTGCCAGCAGCACACTGGAGAGCTCCTACGAGCAGTACTTC. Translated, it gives CASSTLESSYEQYF.

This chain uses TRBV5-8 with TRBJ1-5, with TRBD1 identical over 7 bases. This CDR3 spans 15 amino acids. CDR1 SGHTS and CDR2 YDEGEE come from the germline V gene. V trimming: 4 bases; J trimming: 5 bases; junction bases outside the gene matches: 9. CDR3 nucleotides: TGTGCCAGCAGCCGAGACAGGGTCGGCGATCAGCCCCAGCATTTT. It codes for CASSRDRVGDQPQHF.

CDR3 loop: CASSTWEGREAFF. The CDR3 bases are TGTGCCAGCTCAACTTGGGAGGGGAGGGAAGCTTTCTTT. The rearrangement links TRBV18 to TRBJ1-1; D may be TRBD1 (5 bases). Trimming took off 5 bases at V and 8 bases at J, with 15 bases between the two ends. The CDR3 length is 13 residues. Germline CDR1 KGHSH, CDR2 LQKENI.

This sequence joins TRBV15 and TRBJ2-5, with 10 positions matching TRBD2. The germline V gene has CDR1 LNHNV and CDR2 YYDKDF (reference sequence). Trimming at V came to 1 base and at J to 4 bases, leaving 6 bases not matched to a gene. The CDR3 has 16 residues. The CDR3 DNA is TGTGCCACCAGCAGAGTACTGGCTAGCGGGAGAGAGACCCAGTACTTC. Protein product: CATSRVLASGRETQYF.

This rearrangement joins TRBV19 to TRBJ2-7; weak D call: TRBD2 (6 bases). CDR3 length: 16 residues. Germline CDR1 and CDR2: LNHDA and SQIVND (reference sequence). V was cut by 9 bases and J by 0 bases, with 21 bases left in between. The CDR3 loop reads CASTPGGAESSYEQYF. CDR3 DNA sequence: TGTGCCAGCACACCAGGCGGGGCGGAAAGCTCCTACGAGCAGTACTTC.

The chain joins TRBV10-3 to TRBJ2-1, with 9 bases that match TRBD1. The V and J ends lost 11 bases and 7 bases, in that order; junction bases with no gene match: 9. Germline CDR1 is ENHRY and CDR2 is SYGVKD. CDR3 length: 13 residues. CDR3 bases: TGTGCCGCATCCGGGACAGGGCTTAATGAGCAGTTCTTC. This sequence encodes CAASGTGLNEQFF.

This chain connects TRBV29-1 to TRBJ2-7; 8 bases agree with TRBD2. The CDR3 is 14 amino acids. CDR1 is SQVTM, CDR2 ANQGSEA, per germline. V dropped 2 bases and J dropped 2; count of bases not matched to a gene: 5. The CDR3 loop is CSVERLAGTYEQYF. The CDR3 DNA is TGCAGCGTTGAACGGCTAGCGGGTACCTACGAGCAGTACTTC.

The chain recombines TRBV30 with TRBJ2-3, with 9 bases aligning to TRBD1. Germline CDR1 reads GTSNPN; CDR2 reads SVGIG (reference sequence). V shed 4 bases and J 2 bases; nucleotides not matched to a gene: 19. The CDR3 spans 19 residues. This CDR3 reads CAWIKPYLGQGGDTDTQYF. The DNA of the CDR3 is TGTGCCTGGATTAAACCTTACCTGGGACAGGGTGGGGACACAGATACGCAGTATTTT.

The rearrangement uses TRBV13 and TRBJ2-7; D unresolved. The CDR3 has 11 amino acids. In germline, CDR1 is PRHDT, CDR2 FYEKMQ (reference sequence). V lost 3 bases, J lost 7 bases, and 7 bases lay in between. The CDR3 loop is CASSFQVEQYF. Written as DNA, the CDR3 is TGTGCCAGCAGCTTCCAGGTGGAGCAGTACTTC.

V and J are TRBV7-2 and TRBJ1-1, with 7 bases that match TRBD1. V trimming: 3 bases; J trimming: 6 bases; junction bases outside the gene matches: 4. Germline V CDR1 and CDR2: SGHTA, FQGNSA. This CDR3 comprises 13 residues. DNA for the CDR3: TGTGCCAGCAGCTTGGTAACAGGGGCTGAAGCTTTCTTT. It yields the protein CASSLVTGAEAFF.

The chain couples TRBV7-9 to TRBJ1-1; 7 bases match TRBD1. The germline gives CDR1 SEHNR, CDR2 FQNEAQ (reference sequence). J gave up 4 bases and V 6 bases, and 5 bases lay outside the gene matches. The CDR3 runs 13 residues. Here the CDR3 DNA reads TGTGCCAGCAGGTCGACAGGGAGCACTGAAGCTTTCTTT. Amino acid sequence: CASRSTGSTEAFF.

The CDR3 reads CASSPQITDTQYF. The CDR3 region has the DNA TGTGCCAGCAGCCCCCAAATCACCGATACGCAGTATTTT. The rearrangement joins TRBV6-6 to TRBJ2-3; D not resolved. CDR1 and CDR2 from the germline V gene are MNHNY and SVGAGI (reference sequence). Trimming took off 6 bases at V and 6 bases at J, with 13 bases between the two ends. The CDR3 extends over 13 amino acids.

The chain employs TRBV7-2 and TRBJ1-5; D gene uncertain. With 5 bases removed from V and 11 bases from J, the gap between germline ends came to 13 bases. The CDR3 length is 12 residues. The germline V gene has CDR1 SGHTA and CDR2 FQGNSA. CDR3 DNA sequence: TGTGCCAGCAGCGACGCTTCCTTGGCCCAGCATTTT. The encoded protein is CASSDASLAQHF.

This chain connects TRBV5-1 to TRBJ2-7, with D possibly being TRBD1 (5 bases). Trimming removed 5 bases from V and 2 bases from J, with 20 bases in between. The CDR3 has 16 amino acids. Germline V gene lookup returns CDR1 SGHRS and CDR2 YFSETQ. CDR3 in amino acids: CASSTLDGAAPYEQYF. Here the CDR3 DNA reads TGCGCCAGCAGTACCTTAGATGGGGCAGCCCCCTACGAGCAGTACTTC.

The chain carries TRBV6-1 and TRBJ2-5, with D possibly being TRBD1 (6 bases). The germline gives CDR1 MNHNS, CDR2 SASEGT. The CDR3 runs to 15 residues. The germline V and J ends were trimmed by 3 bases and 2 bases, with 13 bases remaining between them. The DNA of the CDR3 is TGTGCCAGCAGTGATTTGGACAGACTACAAGAGACCCAGTACTTC. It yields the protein CASSDLDRLQETQYF.

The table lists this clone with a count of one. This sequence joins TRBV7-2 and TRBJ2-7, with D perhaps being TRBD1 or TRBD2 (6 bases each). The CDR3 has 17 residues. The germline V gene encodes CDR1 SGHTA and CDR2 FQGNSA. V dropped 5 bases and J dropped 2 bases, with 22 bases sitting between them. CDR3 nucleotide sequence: TGTGCCAGCAGCGAGACCGGGGGCCCAGCGTCCCCCTACGAGCAGTACTTC. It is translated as CASSETGGPASPYEQYF. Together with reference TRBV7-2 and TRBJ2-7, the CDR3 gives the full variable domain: GAGVSQSPSNKVTEKGKDVELRCDPISGHTALYWYRQSLGQGLEFLIYFQGNSAPDKSGLPSDRFSAERTGGSVSTLTIQRTQQEDSAVYLCASSETGGPASPYEQYFGPGTRLTVT.

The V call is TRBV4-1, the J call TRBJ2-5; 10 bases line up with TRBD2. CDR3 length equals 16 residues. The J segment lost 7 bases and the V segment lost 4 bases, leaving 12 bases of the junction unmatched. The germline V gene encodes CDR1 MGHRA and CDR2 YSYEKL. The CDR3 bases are TGCGCCAGCAGCCCAAGGACTAGCGGAGTGGTGGGGACCCAGTACTTC. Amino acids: CASSPRTSGVVGTQYF.

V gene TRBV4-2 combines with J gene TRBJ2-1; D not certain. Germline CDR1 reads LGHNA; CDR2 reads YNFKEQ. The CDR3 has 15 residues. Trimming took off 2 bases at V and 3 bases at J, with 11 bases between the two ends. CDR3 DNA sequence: TGTGCCAGCAGCCAATTAGCTAGTGGCTACAATGAGCAGTTCTTC. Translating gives CASSQLASGYNEQFF.

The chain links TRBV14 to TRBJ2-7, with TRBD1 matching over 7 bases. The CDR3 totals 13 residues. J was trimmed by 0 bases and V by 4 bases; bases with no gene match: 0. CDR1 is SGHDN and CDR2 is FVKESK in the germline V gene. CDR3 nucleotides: TGTGCCAGCAGCCGACAGGGCTCCTACGAGCAGTACTTC. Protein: CASSRQGSYEQYF.

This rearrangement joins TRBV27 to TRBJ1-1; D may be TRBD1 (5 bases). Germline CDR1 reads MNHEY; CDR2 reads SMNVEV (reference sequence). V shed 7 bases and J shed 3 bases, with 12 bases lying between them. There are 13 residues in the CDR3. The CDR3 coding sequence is TGTGCCAGCACCCCCTTGGGGGACACTGAAGCTTTCTTT. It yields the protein CASTPLGDTEAFF.